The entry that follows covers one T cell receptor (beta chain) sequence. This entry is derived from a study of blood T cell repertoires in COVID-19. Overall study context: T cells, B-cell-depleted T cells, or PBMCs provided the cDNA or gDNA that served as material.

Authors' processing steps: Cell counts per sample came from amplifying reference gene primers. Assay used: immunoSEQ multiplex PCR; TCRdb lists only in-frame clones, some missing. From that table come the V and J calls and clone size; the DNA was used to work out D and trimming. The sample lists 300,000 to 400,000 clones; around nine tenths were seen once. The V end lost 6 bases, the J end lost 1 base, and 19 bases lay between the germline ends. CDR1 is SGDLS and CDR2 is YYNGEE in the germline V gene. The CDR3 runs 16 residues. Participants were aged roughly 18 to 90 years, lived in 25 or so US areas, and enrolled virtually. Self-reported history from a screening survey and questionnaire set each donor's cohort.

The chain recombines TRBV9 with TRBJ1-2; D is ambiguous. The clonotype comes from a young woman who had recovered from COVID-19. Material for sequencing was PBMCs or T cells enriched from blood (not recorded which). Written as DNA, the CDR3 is TGTGCCAGCACCGCCGGGAGGGTGGGTAGTAACTATGGCTACACCTTC. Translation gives CASTAGRVGSNYGYTF.